These 29 T cell receptor beta chains originate from one sample sequenced in a study of blood T cell repertoires in COVID-19. Profiled with immunoSEQ multiplex PCR; TCRdb holds only in-frame clones, not every one. The table includes around 220,000 clones, about nine tenths detected once. Input material: peripheral blood. These TCRs come from a man aged 50 to 59 with acute or convalescent COVID-19.

J is TRBJ1-2 and V is TRBV30, with 8 bases matching TRBD1. The CDR3 contains 14 residues. J was trimmed by 5 bases and V by 2 bases; bases with no gene match: 7. Germline loops: CDR1 GTSNPN, CDR2 SVGIG (reference sequence). CDR3: CAWSRPGQEYGYTF. The DNA of the CDR3 is TGTGCCTGGAGTAGACCGGGACAGGAATATGGCTACACCTTC.

The DNA of the CDR3 is TGTGCCAGCAGCCGAGCTCGGACAGATAGCAATCAGCCCCAGCATTTT. Translating gives CASSRARTDSNQPQHF. The chain recombines TRBV6-6 with TRBJ1-5, with D perhaps matching TRBD1 (6 bases). V was cut by 6 bases and J by 0 bases, with 15 bases left in between. The germline gives CDR1 MNHNY, CDR2 SVGAGI (reference sequence). This CDR3 is built from 16 residues.

The genes are TRBV24-1 and TRBJ2-5; the match to TRBD1 covers 7 bases. The germline V gene encodes CDR1 KGHDR and CDR2 SFDVKD. The CDR3 runs 15 residues. J was trimmed by 2 bases and V by 4 bases; bases with no gene match: 6. The CDR3 is CATSDRMDRQETQYF. The CDR3 region has the DNA TGTGCCACCAGTGACCGAATGGACAGGCAAGAGACCCAGTACTTC.

This chain connects TRBV30 to TRBJ1-6, with D unclear. Trimming removed 0 bases from V and 5 bases from J, with 8 bases in between. The CDR3 length is 14 residues. Germline loops: CDR1 GTSNPN, CDR2 SVGIG (reference sequence). CDR3 DNA: TGTGCCTGGAGTGTCTCCAGAAATAATTCACCCCTCCACTTT. This sequence encodes CAWSVSRNNSPLHF.

The chain combines TRBV6-5 with TRBJ2-1; D gene ambiguous. Trimming cost V 3 bases and J 9 bases, with 3 bases left between them. CDR1 and CDR2 from the germline V gene are MNHEY and SVGAGI. CDR3 length: 10 amino acids. Here the CDR3 reads CASSYLEQFF. Here the CDR3 DNA reads TGTGCCAGCAGTTATCTTGAGCAGTTCTTC.

The V and J genes are TRBV27 and TRBJ1-1; TRBD1 matches 9 bases. The germline V gene has CDR1 MNHEY and CDR2 SMNVEV (reference sequence). J was trimmed by 7 bases and V by 5 bases; bases with no gene match: 8. This CDR3 region has 14 residues. The CDR3 nucleotides are TGTGCCAGCAGTCCCTCACAGGGGGCGGTTGAAGCTTTCTTT. Translation gives CASSPSQGAVEAFF.

This clone was recorded only once. The chain carries TRBV6-4 and TRBJ1-2, with D tentatively TRBD1 (5 bases). CDR1 is MRHNA and CDR2 is SNTAGT in the germline V gene. V dropped 4 bases and J dropped 3 bases, with 15 bases sitting between them. The CDR3 contains 15 residues. The chain's CDR3 is CASSVGAAPDYGYTF. CDR3 in DNA: TGTGCCAGCAGTGTTGGGGCGGCTCCAGACTATGGCTACACCTTC.

This clone was observed a few times. V gene TRBV15 combines with J gene TRBJ1-3; no definite D call. The CDR3 is made up of 15 amino acids. The ends were cut back, 3 bases at V and 1 base at J, with 10 bases in the middle. Germline CDR1 is LNHNV and CDR2 is YYDKDF (reference sequence). The CDR3: CATSRVPISGNTIYF. Here the CDR3 DNA reads TGTGCCACCAGCAGGGTTCCTATTTCTGGAAACACCATATATTTT.

The CDR3, as DNA: TGTGCCAGCTCACCCCCTAGCGGGGTATACAATGAGCAGTTCTTC. Translated, it gives CASSPPSGVYNEQFF. The J gene is TRBJ2-1, the V gene TRBV18; 9 bases are a match to TRBD2. Trimming removed 3 bases from V and 4 bases from J; junction bases left unmatched: 4. The CDR3 length is 15 residues. CDR1 and CDR2 from the germline V gene are KGHSH and LQKENI.

This sequence joins TRBV19 and TRBJ1-4; D may be TRBD1 (5 bases). Looked up from germline, CDR1 is LNHDA and CDR2 is SQIVND (reference sequence). The CDR3 is 14 residues long. The V gene lost 3 bases and the J gene lost 6 bases, with 11 bases spanning the gap. The CDR3 DNA reads TGTGCCAGTAGTATTTCACAGGTAGATGAAAAACTGTTTTTT. Amino acid sequence: CASSISQVDEKLFF.

The CDR3 DNA is TGTGCCACGCAGGGGGCGCCGAATGAGCAGTTCTTC. Translation gives CATQGAPNEQFF. J is TRBJ2-1 and V is TRBV6-5; 8 bases map to TRBD1. This CDR3 is built from 12 residues. V lost 10 bases and J lost 7; bases outside the gene matches: 6. Per the germline V gene, CDR1 is MNHEY and CDR2 is SVGAGI.

In its sample, this clone was seen once. The genes are TRBV10-3 and TRBJ2-7; TRBD1 is a possible D gene (6 bases). The V and J ends lost 10 bases and 2 bases respectively, with 18 bases between them. The CDR3 totals 14 residues. Per the germline V gene, CDR1 is ENHRY and CDR2 is SYGVKD. CDR3 residues: CATKGTGQTYEQYF. CDR3 sequence (DNA): TGTGCCACCAAAGGCACGGGACAAACCTACGAGCAGTACTTC.

The chain combines TRBV5-1 with TRBJ1-5; possibly TRBD1 for D (6 bases). Between the trimmed V and J ends, which lost 0 bases and 5 bases, there was a span of 15 bases. Germline-derived CDR1 and CDR2 are SGHRS and YFSETQ. The CDR3 consists of 16 residues. The CDR3 coding sequence is TGCGCCAGCAGCTTGGCCCCCGACAGGCCCGATCAGCCCCAGCATTTT. Translating gives CASSLAPDRPDQPQHF.

The rearrangement uses TRBV9 and TRBJ1-1; possible D gene TRBD1, 6 bases. Germline CDR1 reads SGDLS; CDR2 reads YYNGEE. The length of the CDR3 is 15 residues. Trimming took 0 bases from V and 1 from J, leaving 10 bases between them. In DNA, the CDR3 is TGTGCCAGCAGCGTAGGGACAGAGAAGAACACTGAAGCTTTCTTT. Translation: CASSVGTEKNTEAFF.

This clone has just a few counts. The V call is TRBV27, the J call TRBJ2-7, with 9 nucleotides matching TRBD1. There are 16 residues in the CDR3. The V gene end was trimmed by 3 bases and the J gene end by 5 bases; junction bases not matched to a gene: 11. CDR1 and CDR2 from the germline V gene are MNHEY and SMNVEV (reference sequence). The CDR3 bases are TGTGCCAGCAGTTTCGCGGCCGGGACAGGGTCGAACGAGCAGTACTTC. It translates to CASSFAAGTGSNEQYF.

V and J are TRBV10-2 and TRBJ1-3; 10 bases are shared with TRBD1. Germline assignment: CDR1 WSHSY and CDR2 SAAADI. Trimming at V came to 2 bases and at J to 1 base, leaving 2 bases not matched to a gene. This CDR3 region has 16 residues. The CDR3 DNA sequence: TGCGCCAGCAGTGAGCCGGGACAGGGGTCTGGAAACACCATATATTTT. Protein: CASSEPGQGSGNTIYF.

V is TRBV28 and J is TRBJ1-1, with D possibly matching TRBD1 (5 bases). Trimming cost V 5 bases and J 4 bases, with 11 bases left between them. This CDR3 contains 13 residues. Per germline, CDR1 MDHEN and CDR2 SYDVKM. DNA of the CDR3: TGTGCCAGCAGTCGTGGGGGGAGCACTGAAGCTTTCTTT. Protein sequence: CASSRGGSTEAFF.

This clone was seen more than once but under ten times. The J gene is TRBJ2-7, the V gene TRBV6-5; 8 bases are shared with TRBD1. The CDR3 is made up of 14 amino acids. Germline trimming cut 2 bases from V and 6 bases from J; bases unmatched to any gene: 6. Germline V gene sequence: CDR1 MNHEY, CDR2 SVGAGI. CDR3 coding DNA: TGTGCCAGCAGTTACACTGGACAGGGCAGCGAGCAGTACTTC. Its protein is CASSYTGQGSEQYF.

J is TRBJ2-7 and V is TRBV11-1; TRBD1 agrees at 8 bases. V trimming: 1 base; J trimming: 5 bases; junction bases outside the gene matches: 7. The germline gives CDR1 SGHAT, CDR2 FQDESV (reference sequence). The CDR3 covers 15 residues. The CDR3 is CASSLVGLDRDEQYF. CDR3 DNA: TGTGCCAGCAGCTTAGTCGGCTTGGACAGGGACGAGCAGTACTTC.

The chain uses TRBV18 and TRBJ1-1; 7 positions agree with TRBD1. The ends lost 0 bases at V and 0 bases at J; junction bases unmatched: 1. Germline V gene lookup returns CDR1 KGHSH and CDR2 LQKENI. This CDR3 has 15 residues. The CDR3 DNA reads TGTGCCAGCTCACCACCTGGGACAGTGAACACTGAAGCTTTCTTT. It codes for CASSPPGTVNTEAFF.

The DNA of the CDR3 is TGTGCCAGCAGTAGACAGGGTGCTGCGGTACAGCCCCAGCATTTT. This encodes CASSRQGAAVQPQHF. The rearrangement uses TRBV2 and TRBJ1-5; 7 bases map to TRBD1. Losses at the gene ends were 5 bases for V and 7 bases for J; bases not matched to a gene: 11. This CDR3 region has 15 residues. Germline assignment: CDR1 SNHLY and CDR2 FYNNEI.

The chain joins TRBV2 to TRBJ1-6; 9 positions match TRBD1. Germline assignment: CDR1 SNHLY and CDR2 FYNNEI. The CDR3 has 16 amino acids. With V trimmed by 7 bases and J by 4 bases, 8 bases remained unmatched. In DNA form, the CDR3 reads TGTGCCAGCAATCCGGACAGGGGCTTTTATAATTCACCCCTCCACTTT. Its translation: CASNPDRGFYNSPLHF.

This clone was recorded only once. The chain is built from TRBV5-1 and TRBJ1-3; perhaps TRBD1 as D (5 bases). With 0 bases removed from V and 4 bases from J, the gap between germline ends came to 11 bases. CDR1 is SGHRS and CDR2 is YFSETQ in the germline V gene. The CDR3 extends over 15 amino acids. The CDR3 sequence: CASSLVWGTGNTIYF. In DNA, the CDR3 is TGCGCCAGCAGCTTGGTGTGGGGCACGGGAAACACCATATATTTT.

The rearrangement joins TRBV11-2 to TRBJ2-5; D might be TRBD1 (6 bases). V gave up 5 bases and J gave up 2 bases, with 9 bases separating them. This CDR3 spans 13 amino acids. Germline V CDR1 and CDR2: SGHAT, FQNNGV. The CDR3 DNA sequence: TGTGCCAGCAGCGTGGACAGTCAAGAGACCCAGTACTTC. Residues: CASSVDSQETQYF.

This clone has only a few counts. This chain connects TRBV11-2 to TRBJ1-4; possibly TRBD1 for D (6 bases). The CDR3 loop spans 16 amino acids. Germline CDR1 is SGHAT and CDR2 is FQNNGV. Between the trimmed V and J ends, which lost 5 bases and 8 bases, there was a span of 21 bases. The CDR3, as DNA: TGTGCCAGCAGCCTTGGGAGCAGGGGTCTTGGCGAAAAACTGTTTTTT. Translation: CASSLGSRGLGEKLFF.

This sequence joins TRBV11-2 and TRBJ2-1; weak D call: TRBD2 (5 bases). The CDR3 consists of 15 residues. V shed 5 bases and J shed 3 bases, with 14 bases lying between them. Germline CDR1 and CDR2: SGHAT and FQNNGV. CDR3 sequence reads: CASSLGLDIYNEQFF. The CDR3 bases are TGTGCCAGCAGCCTCGGACTCGACATCTACAATGAGCAGTTCTTC.

The V gene is TRBV2, the J gene TRBJ2-2; 8 bases fit TRBD2. J was trimmed by 4 bases and V by 7 bases; bases with no gene match: 8. The CDR3 length is 15 residues. The germline V gene has CDR1 SNHLY and CDR2 FYNNEI. CDR3 amino acids: CASNPRLASTGELFF. In DNA form, the CDR3 reads TGTGCCAGCAATCCAAGACTAGCGAGCACCGGGGAGCTGTTTTTT. Using reference TRBV2 and TRBJ2-2 for the parts outside the CDR3, the full variable domain is EPEVTQTPSHQVTQMGQEVILRCVPISNHLYFYWYRQILGQKVEFLVSFYNNEISEKSEIFDDQFSVERPDGSNFTLKIRSTKLEDSAMYFCASNPRLASTGELFFGEGSRLTVL.

This clone has only one observation. The chain is built from TRBV10-2 and TRBJ2-7; D not certain. CDR3 length: 13 residues. V lost 4 bases and J lost 0, with 7 bases in between. Germline loops: CDR1 WSHSY, CDR2 SAAADI. CDR3 bases: TGCGCCAGCAGTGGCTCGAGCTCCTACGAGCAGTACTTC. Amino acid sequence: CASSGSSSYEQYF.

This clone occurred once. The chain uses TRBV10-2 and TRBJ2-1, with a weak D call TRBD1 (5 bases). V was cut by 6 bases and J by 9 bases, with 9 bases left in between. There are 11 residues in the CDR3. Germline CDR1 and CDR2: WSHSY and SAAADI. CDR3 amino acids: CASSQGSEQFF. CDR3 bases: TGCGCCAGCAGCCAGGGTAGTGAGCAGTTCTTC.